These 21 T cell receptor beta chains were all obtained from the same sample, sequenced in a study of coeliac disease. Produced via immunoSEQ multiplex PCR; TCRdb's table is partial and in-frame only. The table shows over 3,000 clones, with about 70% occurring only once. The sequenced material came from intraepithelial lymphocytes from the gut. Receptors were obtained from a man aged 25 to 40 with celiac disease.

The chain has TRBV30 and TRBJ2-1; 8 bases map to TRBD2. CDR1 GTSNPN and CDR2 SVGIG come from the germline V gene (reference sequence). The CDR3 spans 15 residues. Losses at the gene ends were 2 bases for V and 7 bases for J; bases not matched to a gene: 10. This CDR3 reads CAWSWSGSRGNEQFF. The DNA of the CDR3 is TGTGCCTGGAGTTGGAGCGGGAGTAGGGGGAATGAGCAGTTCTTC.

The chain joins TRBV5-1 to TRBJ2-7; D unclear. CDR1 and CDR2 from the germline V gene are SGHRS and YFSETQ. This CDR3 has 11 residues. The ends were cut back, 3 bases at V and 1 base at J, with 2 bases in the middle. CDR3 in DNA: TGCGCCAGCAGCTCATCCTACGAGCAGTACTTC. Amino acid sequence: CASSSSYEQYF.

The chain links TRBV7-6 to TRBJ2-7, with D possibly being TRBD2 (6 bases). The better agreement between TRBJ2-1 and the DNA end casts doubt on the J call. Germline CDR1 is SGHVS and CDR2 is FNYEAQ. The CDR3 is made up of 14 amino acids. The CDR3 sequence: CASSLAPSANEQFF. The CDR3 DNA is TGTGCCAGCAGCTTAGCCCCTAGCGCCAATGAGCAGTTCTTC.

The genes are TRBV4-2 and TRBJ1-4, with 9 nucleotides matching TRBD1. CDR1 LGHNA and CDR2 YNFKEQ come from the germline V gene. This CDR3 is 17 amino acids long. Trimming cost V 1 base and J 5 bases; bases outside gene matches: 8. The CDR3 region is CASSQGGGGTGNEKLFF. CDR3 DNA: TGTGCCAGCAGCCAAGGGGGTGGGGGGACAGGGAATGAAAAACTGTTTTTT.

The V gene is TRBV6-1, the J gene TRBJ1-6; 9 bases agree with TRBD1. Germline V lookup: CDR1 MNHNS, CDR2 SASEGT. V shed 1 base and J 10 bases; nucleotides not matched to a gene: 11. This CDR3 contains 17 residues. The CDR3 DNA reads as TGTGCCAGCAGTGAAGTCTGGGCGGGACAGGGCCAATCACCCCTCCACTTT. Its translation: CASSEVWAGQGQSPLHF.

This chain links TRBV7-3 with TRBJ2-1, with TRBD2 identical over 8 bases. Germline V gives CDR1 SGHTA, CDR2 FQGTGA. V gave up 2 bases and J gave up 0 bases; unmatched junction bases: 0. The CDR3 has 15 amino acids. The CDR3 sequence is CASSLGTSSYNEQFF. In DNA, the CDR3 is TGTGCCAGCAGCTTAGGGACTAGCTCCTACAATGAGCAGTTCTTC.

This sequence joins TRBV5-4 and TRBJ2-1; 9 bases are shared with TRBD2. The germline V gene has CDR1 SGHNT and CDR2 YYREEE (reference sequence). V lost 4 bases to trimming and J lost 3 bases; unmatched junction nucleotides: 8. This CDR3 is 16 amino acids long. This chain's CDR3 is CASSPQGLASYNEQFF. The CDR3 DNA reads as TGTGCCAGCAGCCCGCAGGGACTAGCTAGCTACAATGAGCAGTTCTTC. Using reference TRBV5-4 and TRBJ2-1 for the parts outside the CDR3, the full variable domain is ETGVTQSPTHLIKTRGQQVTLRCSSQSGHNTVSWYQQALGQGPQFIFQYYREEENGRGNFPPRFSGLQFPNYSSELNVNALELDDSALYLCASSPQGLASYNEQFFGPGTRLTVL.

The J gene is TRBJ1-6, the V gene TRBV25-1; D remains unclear. Germline V CDR1 and CDR2: MGHDK, SYGVNS. The CDR3 is 12 residues long. With 3 bases removed from V and 7 bases from J, the gap between germline ends came to 4 bases. As DNA, the CDR3 is TGTGCCAGCAGTGAGCAGAATTCACCCCTCCACTTT. This sequence encodes CASSEQNSPLHF.

The table lists this clone with a few counts. In DNA, the CDR3 is TGTGCCACCAGCAGATATCCCAAGGAACTATATGAGCAGTTCTTC. Its protein is CATSRYPKELYEQFF. The chain links TRBV15 to TRBJ2-1; D is undetermined. The germline V gene has CDR1 LNHNV and CDR2 YYDKDF (reference sequence). CDR3 length: 15 residues. Trimming cost V 2 bases and J 8 bases, with 16 bases left between them.

The genes are TRBV28 and TRBJ2-6; unclear D gene. V was cut by 2 bases and J by 2 bases, with 10 bases left in between. The V gene's germline CDR1 is MDHEN and CDR2 SYDVKM. CDR3 length: 16 residues. The DNA of the CDR3 is TGTGCCAGCAGTTTAATATTGGGCGCTGGGGCCAACGTCCTGACTTTC. Residues: CASSLILGAGANVLTF.

The chain recombines TRBV25-1 with TRBJ1-2; 7 bases are a match to TRBD1. From germline, CDR1 is MGHDK and CDR2 SYGVNS. CDR3 length: 15 amino acids. The J segment lost 2 bases and the V segment lost 3 bases, leaving 6 bases of the junction unmatched. DNA for the CDR3: TGTGCCAGCAGTGACCCCGGGACAGTGAACTATGGCTACACCTTC. Translated, it gives CASSDPGTVNYGYTF.

The chain combines TRBV5-4 with TRBJ2-3, with 9 positions matching TRBD1. The CDR3 covers 19 residues. Germline trimming cut 5 bases from V and 0 bases from J; bases unmatched to any gene: 16. The germline CDR1 and CDR2 sequences are SGHNT and YYREEE (reference sequence). CDR3 coding DNA: TGTGCCAGCAGTCCCCCGGGACAGGGCCCCTTTGTTAGCACAGATACGCAGTATTTT. It yields the protein CASSPPGQGPFVSTDTQYF.

This rearrangement joins TRBV7-6 to TRBJ2-7; no reliable D call. This CDR3 spans 12 amino acids. V lost 6 bases and J lost 6, with 12 bases in between. Germline CDR1 and CDR2: SGHVS and FNYEAQ. Here the CDR3 DNA reads TGTGCCAGCAGTTATCAGGTGGGCGAGCAGTACTTC. Translating it yields CASSYQVGEQYF.

As DNA, the CDR3 is TGTGCCAGCAGTTTGACAGCGAACTACGAGCAGTACTTC. It specifies CASSLTANYEQYF. The chain joins TRBV28 to TRBJ2-5; perhaps TRBD1 as D (5 bases). The end of the DNA is better explained by TRBJ2-7, so the J call may be wrong. Germline CDR1 MDHEN, CDR2 SYDVKM. There are 13 residues in the CDR3.

The sample holds a few counts of this clone. The V call is TRBV30, the J call TRBJ2-6; 10 bases fit TRBD1. Trimming removed 3 bases from V and 2 bases from J; junction bases left unmatched: 4. The CDR3 extends over 16 amino acids. Germline V gene lookup returns CDR1 GTSNPN and CDR2 SVGIG (reference sequence). CDR3 sequence reads: CAWRRQGATGANVLTF. In nucleotides, the CDR3 is TGTGCCTGGAGGCGACAGGGGGCGACTGGGGCCAACGTCCTGACTTTC.

The rearrangement links TRBV2 to TRBJ2-7; possibly TRBD1 for D (6 bases). Looked up from germline, CDR1 is SNHLY and CDR2 is FYNNEI. The V end was cut by 9 bases, the J end by 2 bases, with 17 bases between. This CDR3 has 14 amino acids. The CDR3 loop is CARGAQGPPYEQYF. CDR3 DNA sequence: TGTGCCAGGGGGGCCCAGGGGCCACCCTACGAGCAGTACTTC. Variable domain in full (rest from reference TRBV2 and TRBJ2-7): EPEVTQTPSHQVTQMGQEVILRCVPISNHLYFYWYRQILGQKVEFLVSFYNNEISEKSEIFDDQFSVERPDGSNFTLKIRSTKLEDSAMYFCARGAQGPPYEQYFGPGTRLTVT.

The chain recombines TRBV7-2 with TRBJ2-1; no clear D. Germline values: CDR1 SGHTA, CDR2 FQGNSA. The germline V and J ends were trimmed by 2 bases and 8 bases, with 4 bases remaining between them. This CDR3 comprises 11 residues. The CDR3 nucleotides read TGTGCCAGCAGCTTATTCGATGAGCAGTTCTTC. Amino acids: CASSLFDEQFF.

V gene TRBV27 combines with J gene TRBJ2-3, with 9 bases that match TRBD2. With V trimmed by 2 bases and J by 3 bases, 0 bases remained unmatched. The CDR3 is 14 amino acids. CDR1 and CDR2 (germline): MNHEY, SMNVEV (reference sequence). CDR3 nucleotides: TGTGCCAGCAGTTTACTAGCGGGAACAGATACGCAGTATTTT. It is translated as CASSLLAGTDTQYF.

The chain has TRBV19 and TRBJ1-2, with D tentatively TRBD1 (5 bases). The CDR3 runs to 13 residues. CDR1 and CDR2 from the germline V gene are LNHDA and SQIVND (reference sequence). Trimming took 2 bases from V and 3 from J, leaving 7 bases between them. CDR3 residues: CASSIQGDYGYTF. As DNA, the CDR3 is TGTGCCAGTAGTATACAGGGTGACTATGGCTACACCTTC.

A note on this clone: In the same sample, other DNA sequences code for this CDR3. The rearrangement links TRBV28 to TRBJ2-7; D is undetermined. Trimming stripped 3 bases from V and 4 bases from J, with 4 bases between. The CDR3 is 11 residues long. Per germline, CDR1 MDHEN and CDR2 SYDVKM. CDR3 in amino acids: CASSFLYEQYF. CDR3 sequence (DNA): TGTGCCAGCAGTTTCCTGTACGAGCAGTACTTC.

The chain employs TRBV4-1 and TRBJ2-2, with D tentatively TRBD1 (5 bases). Germline V gene sequence: CDR1 MGHRA, CDR2 YSYEKL. V lost 5 bases and J 6 bases, leaving 7 bases between the germline ends. The CDR3 extends over 12 amino acids. The CDR3 DNA follows: TGCGCCAGCAGCGTCAGGGCCGGGGAGCTGTTTTTT. It is translated as CASSVRAGELFF.